The TCR beta chain described here comes from a study of cytomegalovirus exposure and HLA in healthy donors. Findings and caveats of the study: Reportedly, a later analysis found an Asian-associated ancestry cluster had fewer N-insertions than the approximately 640-donor mean. HLA-A and HLA-B allele assignments for most subjects were reportedly predicted accurately using TCR beta sequences.

Trimming removed 0 bases from V and 4 bases from J; junction bases left unmatched: 7. CDR3 length: 17 amino acids. The germline CDR1 and CDR2 sequences are KGHSH and LQKENI. As for this clone: Antigen: not known. Within the sample, other DNA sequences also encode this same CDR3.

The study ran its PCR with 60 Vbeta and 13 Jbeta primers. Assay used: immunoSEQ multiplex PCR; TCRdb lists only in-frame clones, some missing. The sample lists approximately 130,000 clones; around 84% were seen once. The chain uses TRBV18 and TRBJ2-5, with 11 bases lining up with TRBD2. The sequenced material came from PBMCs. This clonotype was sampled from a man aged 50 to 60 in good health and CMV-seronegative. The CDR3: CASSPPSSGGNRETQYF. CDR3 coding DNA: TGTGCCAGCTCACCACCGTCTAGCGGGGGGAATCGAGAGACCCAGTACTTC. The whole variable domain, remainder taken from reference TRBV18 and TRBJ2-5, is NAGVMQNPRHLVRRRGQEARLRCSPMKGHSHVYWYRQLPEEGLKFMVYLQKENIIDESGMPKERFSAEFPKEGPSILRIQQVVRGDSAAYFCASSPPSSGGNRETQYFGPGTRLLVL.